One sample yielded the 29 T cell receptor beta chains listed below, sequenced in a study of blood T cells in healthy people across ages. A second 7 to 11 cycle PCR used barcoded and J-beta primers. TCRdb reprocessed the 5' RACE reads via MiXCR and lists one record per CDR3 protein. Here the sample spans more than 900,000 distinct CDR3 sequences, 25% to 35% being singletons. This sample also belongs to another study, concerning T cells of mothers and their children.

Sequencing was carried out using blood. The receptor set was obtained from a woman aged 40 to 49 in good health.

V and J are TRBV5-1 and TRBJ1-2, with D perhaps matching TRBD1 (5 bases). Per the germline V gene, CDR1 is SGHRS and CDR2 is YFSETQ. The CDR3 has 13 amino acids. V was pared by 4 bases and J by 8 bases, with 15 bases between. In DNA form, the CDR3 reads TGCGCCAGCAGCCCCTCGGCAGGGAACGGCTACACCTTC. It codes for CASSPSAGNGYTF.

This clonotype was recorded many times. The chain carries TRBV9 and TRBJ2-1, with a possible D match to TRBD2 (5 bases). Trimming cost V 4 bases and J 0 bases, with 11 bases left between them. In germline, CDR1 is SGDLS, CDR2 YYNGEE. The CDR3 has 15 amino acids. CDR3 in amino acids: CASSTERFSYNEQFF. As DNA, the CDR3 is TGTGCCAGCAGCACGGAGCGGTTCTCCTACAATGAGCAGTTCTTC.

This chain joins TRBV13 and TRBJ1-1, with 7 bases that match TRBD1. CDR1 PRHDT and CDR2 FYEKMQ come from the germline V gene (reference sequence). After removal of 2 bases from V and 0 bases from J, the junction contained 9 bases not matched to a gene. The CDR3 has 17 amino acids. The CDR3 DNA is TGTGCCAGCAGCTTAACCCGATCAGGGGGAATGAACACTGAAGCTTTCTTT. This gives the protein CASSLTRSGGMNTEAFF.

The chain recombines TRBV2 with TRBJ1-6; TRBD1 aligns across 7 bases. J lost 8 bases, V lost 4 bases, and 2 bases had no gene match. The CDR3 is 13 amino acids. Germline CDR1 reads SNHLY; CDR2 reads FYNNEI. The CDR3 here is CASSGQGHSPLHF. The CDR3 DNA is TGTGCCAGCAGTGGACAGGGTCATTCACCCCTCCACTTT.

Only a few counts were recorded for this clonotype. This chain uses TRBV12-3 or TRBV12-4 with TRBJ2-5; no clear D. V was shortened by 8 bases and J by 3 bases, with 13 bases between the two germline ends. The CDR3 is made up of 13 amino acids. The CDR3 region is CASRPAGEETQYF. The CDR3 nucleotides are TGTGCCAGCCGGCCCGCTGGGGAAGAGACCCAGTACTTC.

This clonotype was found many times. The J gene is TRBJ2-3, the V gene TRBV12-3 or TRBV12-4; D remains unclear. This CDR3 has 14 residues. The germline V and J ends were trimmed by 9 bases and 0 bases, with 13 bases remaining between them. The CDR3 protein is CASKVGLSTDTQYF. The CDR3 coding sequence is TGTGCCAGTAAAGTCGGGCTTAGCACAGATACGCAGTATTTT.

The CDR3 sequence is CASIFDRSYEQYF. In DNA, the CDR3 is TGCGCCAGCATCTTCGATCGTAGCTACGAGCAGTACTTC. The chain is built from TRBV5-1 and TRBJ2-7; unclear D gene. CDR1 SGHRS and CDR2 YFSETQ come from the germline V gene. The V and J ends lost 6 bases and 3 bases respectively, with 13 bases between them. The CDR3 is 13 amino acids.

This clonotype was recorded a few times. The rearrangement links TRBV19 to TRBJ1-6, with 7 bases that match TRBD1. CDR3 length: 13 amino acids. V shed 7 bases and J 7 bases; nucleotides not matched to a gene: 4. Germline V lookup: CDR1 LNHDA, CDR2 SQIVND (reference sequence). DNA for the CDR3: TGTGCCAGTACGAGGGGGCCGAATTCACCCCTCCACTTT. Protein product: CASTRGPNSPLHF.

This clonotype was detected many times. Germline is not matched at one junction end, which may reflect a read error. This chain links TRBV7-7 with TRBJ2-5; TRBD2 aligns across 8 bases. The germline V gene encodes CDR1 SSHAT and CDR2 FNYEAQ (reference sequence). This CDR3 comprises 16 residues. The DNA for the CDR3 is TGTGCTAGCAGCTTATCCCGCGGGGGGACCCAAGAGACCCAGTACTTC. The encoded protein is CASSLSRGGTQETQYF.

This clonotype was detected ten times or more. The V and J genes are TRBV2 and TRBJ2-7, with no clear D. CDR3 length: 11 residues. The ends were cut back, 1 base at V and 4 bases at J, with 2 bases in the middle. Per the germline V gene, CDR1 is SNHLY and CDR2 is FYNNEI. The CDR3 nucleotides read TGTGCCAGCAGTGAAGTGTACGAGCAGTACTTC. It encodes CASSEVYEQYF.

The chain is built from TRBV12-3 or TRBV12-4 and TRBJ2-1; D possibly corresponds to TRBD1 (6 bases). The CDR3 is 14 amino acids. Trimming removed 2 bases from V and 4 bases from J, with 9 bases in between. In DNA form, the CDR3 reads TGTGCCAGCAGTTTATGGACAGATTACAATGAGCAGTTCTTC. Protein sequence: CASSLWTDYNEQFF.

This clonotype was found a few times. The J gene is TRBJ1-1, the V gene TRBV7-2; D is unresolved. Trimming cost V 2 bases and J 0 bases, with 10 bases left between them. Germline V CDR1 and CDR2: SGHTA, FQGNSA. CDR3 size: 15 residues. In DNA form, the CDR3 reads TGTGCCAGCAGCTTACGGGGTAGGATGAACACTGAAGCTTTCTTT. Protein product: CASSLRGRMNTEAFF. The full variable domain, rest sourced from reference TRBV7-2 and TRBJ1-1, is GAGVSQSPSNKVTEKGKDVELRCDPISGHTALYWYRQSLGQGLEFLIYFQGNSAPDKSGLPSDRFSAERTGGSVSTLTIQRTQQEDSAVYLCASSLRGRMNTEAFFGQGTRLTVV.

CDR3 DNA sequence: TGTGCCAGCAGCCAGGTAGTAGGGGCCCCTCTAGAGCAGTACTTC. This encodes CASSQVVGAPLEQYF. V gene TRBV14 combines with J gene TRBJ2-4; a possible D gene is TRBD1 (5 bases). With 3 bases removed from V and 13 bases from J, the gap between germline ends came to 22 bases. Germline CDR1 is SGHDN and CDR2 is FVKESK. CDR3 length: 15 amino acids.

This rearrangement joins TRBV20-1 to TRBJ2-5, with 11 nucleotides matching TRBD1. Germline-derived CDR1 and CDR2 are DFQATT and SNEGSKA (reference sequence). This CDR3 is built from 17 residues. The V and J ends lost 0 bases and 5 bases, in that order; junction bases with no gene match: 11. The CDR3 DNA reads TGCAGTGCTAGAGATTTGGTACGGACAGGGGGCCTGGAGACCCAGTACTTC. Its protein product is CSARDLVRTGGLETQYF.

This clonotype was picked up a small number of times. The chain carries TRBV12-3 or TRBV12-4 and TRBJ2-1, with D perhaps matching TRBD1 (6 bases). CDR3 size: 13 residues. Trimming took 5 bases from V and 4 from J, leaving 9 bases between them. The DNA for the CDR3 is TGTGCCAGCAGTGGGACACCGTACAATGAGCAGTTCTTC. Its translation: CASSGTPYNEQFF.

This clonotype has just a few counts. The chain carries TRBV20-1 and TRBJ1-2, with D tentatively TRBD1 (5 bases). Germline-derived CDR1 and CDR2 are DFQATT and SNEGSKA (reference sequence). This CDR3 is built from 16 residues. With 0 bases removed from V and 2 bases from J, the gap between germline ends came to 16 bases. In nucleotides, the CDR3 is TGCAGTGCTAGAGATTATAGGAGGGGCGCGAACTATGGCTACACCTTC. It encodes CSARDYRRGANYGYTF.

This clonotype was detected a few times. The chain uses TRBV5-1 and TRBJ1-1; D ambiguous. The CDR3 covers 14 residues. The germline V gene has CDR1 SGHRS and CDR2 YFSETQ. Trimming took 0 bases from V and 3 from J, leaving 9 bases between them. The CDR3 nucleotides are TGCGCCAGCAGCTTGGCCGGGCAGTACACTGAAGCTTTCTTT. Protein: CASSLAGQYTEAFF.

This clonotype has only a few counts. The chain combines TRBV6-5 with TRBJ2-3; D is unresolved. CDR3 length: 13 residues. CDR1 is MNHEY and CDR2 is SVGAGI in the germline V gene. V was trimmed by 7 bases and J by 2 bases, leaving 10 bases between them. The CDR3 spells CASTGPTTDTQYF. Here the CDR3 DNA reads TGTGCCAGCACCGGGCCCACCACAGATACGCAGTATTTT.

In this sample, this clonotype turned up many times. This sequence joins TRBV5-5 and TRBJ1-4; D is ambiguous. Germline-derived CDR1 and CDR2 are SGHKS and YYEKEE (reference sequence). V was shortened by 5 bases and J by 8 bases, with 22 bases between the two germline ends. The CDR3 runs to 16 residues. CDR3 sequence (DNA): TGTGCCAGCAGTACTCGGAGGGCTTCCGGAGACGAAAAACTGTTTTTT. Translated: CASSTRRASGDEKLFF.

There are a few counts of this clonotype. The CDR3 DNA reads as TGTGCCAGCAGCCAAGAAGGGATAGCGGGGGGGCGGGAGACCCAGTACTTC. Translated: CASSQEGIAGGRETQYF. The chain is built from TRBV4-2 and TRBJ2-5, with 11 bases lining up with TRBD2. From germline, CDR1 is LGHNA and CDR2 YNFKEQ. After removal of 0 bases from V and 5 bases from J, the junction contained 8 bases not matched to a gene. The CDR3 is 17 residues long.

CDR3 coding DNA: TGCAGTGCGAAGGGCAGGGTAGATCAGCCCCAGCATTTT. Translation: CSAKGRVDQPQHF. This sequence joins TRBV20-1 and TRBJ1-5, with a possible D match to TRBD1 (5 bases). V was trimmed by 6 bases and J by 5 bases, leaving 14 bases between them. The CDR3 has 13 amino acids. CDR1 is DFQATT, CDR2 SNEGSKA, per germline (reference sequence).

V and J are TRBV28 and TRBJ2-7; D might be TRBD2 (6 bases). The germline gives CDR1 MDHEN, CDR2 SYDVKM. Trimming took 3 bases from V and 4 from J, leaving 13 bases between them. This CDR3 is built from 14 residues. CDR3 protein: CASSLMQAGYEQYF. As DNA, the CDR3 is TGTGCCAGCAGTTTGATGCAGGCGGGATACGAGCAGTACTTC.

The table lists this clonotype with many counts. This rearrangement joins TRBV7-9 to TRBJ2-3, with 8 bases identical to TRBD1. Per the germline V gene, CDR1 is SEHNR and CDR2 is FQNEAQ (reference sequence). This CDR3 is built from 15 residues. Unmatched junction bases numbered 9, after V lost 5 bases and J lost 5 bases. The CDR3 region is CASSPDRGGLDTQYF. CDR3 nucleotides: TGTGCCAGCAGCCCCGACAGGGGTGGATTAGATACGCAGTATTTT.

This clonotype has more than one count but fewer than ten. V and J are TRBV29-1 and TRBJ1-1, with 7 bases that match TRBD1. Germline V CDR1 and CDR2: SQVTM, ANQGSEA. The CDR3 extends over 11 amino acids. The V gene end was trimmed by 6 bases and the J gene end by 7 bases; junction bases not matched to a gene: 5. The CDR3 DNA sequence: TGCAGCGTCGGAAACAGGGGTGAAGCTTTCTTT. The encoded protein is CSVGNRGEAFF.

This clonotype came up many times. V is TRBV5-4 and J is TRBJ2-3; tentative D call: TRBD1 (6 bases). The CDR3 sequence is 13 residues long. V lost 5 bases to trimming and J lost 4 bases, with 11 bases between them. Germline CDR1 and CDR2: SGHNT and YYREEE (reference sequence). CDR3 DNA: TGTGCCAGCAGTAGGGGGACCGCAGATACGCAGTATTTT. This sequence encodes CASSRGTADTQYF.

On this clonotype: The junction does not match germline at one end; this may be a read error. The V call is TRBV28, the J call TRBJ2-7; D is uncertain. The CDR3 totals 12 residues. Germline-derived CDR1 and CDR2 are MDHEN and SYDVKM. DNA of the CDR3: TGTGCCGGCAGTTCCCTCAGGTACGAGCAGTACTTC. Encoded protein: CAGSSLRYEQYF. Together with reference TRBV28 and TRBJ2-7, the CDR3 gives the full variable domain: DVKVTQSSRYLVKRTGEKVFLECVQDMDHENMFWYRQDPGLGLRLIYFSYDVKMKEKGDIPEGYSVSREKKERFSLILESASTNQTSMYLCAGSSLRYEQYFGPGTRLTVT.

This clonotype has ten or more counts. J is TRBJ2-7 and V is TRBV7-2; D gene uncertain. Germline V lookup: CDR1 SGHTA, CDR2 FQGNSA. V lost 3 bases, J lost 11 bases, and 11 bases lay in between. CDR3 length equals 11 residues. CDR3 region: CASSLGTIEYF. The CDR3 DNA sequence: TGTGCCAGCAGCTTGGGTACCATAGAGTACTTC.

Concerning this clonotype itself: This may be a read error, as it is one base from a much larger clone. J is TRBJ2-4 and V is TRBV5-8; 7 nucleotides match TRBD1. J gave up 13 bases and V 1 base, and 14 bases lay outside the gene matches. This CDR3 is built from 15 residues. Germline CDR1 and CDR2: SGHTS and YDEGEE. Here the CDR3 reads CASSLRGQSYNEQYF. The CDR3 nucleotides read TGTGCCAGCAGCTTGCGGGGACAGTCTTACAATGAGCAGTACTTC.

The chain employs TRBV7-6 and TRBJ2-7; a possible D gene is TRBD2 (7 bases). The CDR3 length is 17 residues. Trimming left V 5 bases short and J 3 bases short, with 23 bases between. The germline gives CDR1 SGHVS, CDR2 FNYEAQ. CDR3 nucleotides: TGTGCCAGCAGCCAAGGGCTGGGGGGGCCCCAGTACTACGAGCAGTACTTC. As protein: CASSQGLGGPQYYEQYF.